The T cell receptor (beta chain) under discussion was sequenced for a study of post-analysis software for immune sequencing data. Study outcomes and limitations: Controls significantly exceeded multiple sclerosis patients in normalized Chao1 diversity. In patients, about 5 TRBV segments were more frequent than in controls, with TRBV5-6, TRBV5-1 and TRBV20-1 among them.

With 3 bases clipped from V and 6 bases from J, the junction kept 3 bases outside the gene matches. The CDR3 runs to 12 residues. CDR1 and CDR2 (germline): DFQATT, SNEGSKA (reference sequence). This clonotype was recorded at least ten times. The target antigen is unknown. The TCR beta cDNA libraries contained unique molecular identifiers. From the PCR reads, TCRdb called clonotypes with MiXCR, one entry per CDR3 protein. This table holds over 700,000 distinct CDR3 sequences, roughly 29% found once. This chain uses TRBV20-1 with TRBJ2-3; 7 nucleotides line up with TRBD1. The TCR comes from a girl aged 5-17 years with multiple sclerosis. Sequenced material: blood. The CDR3: CSARLQGDTQYF. The CDR3 nucleotides read TGCAGTGCTAGGCTACAGGGGGATACGCAGTATTTT.